The clone carrying this T cell receptor beta chain occurred a few times. Its antigen remains unknown. The CDR3 sequence is 15 residues long. The germline CDR1 and CDR2 sequences are SGHRS and YFSETQ. Germline trimming cut 4 bases from V and 0 bases from J; bases unmatched to any gene: 4. The data originate from a study of T cell clonotyping in hematopoietic cell transplantation. Study information: Pretransplant recipient samples were taken after cytoreduction. Regarding the study as a whole: At the given depth, recipient repertoires were over 97% de novo clonotypes. Graft donor and pretransplant recipient Inverse Simpson Index values predicted broader posttransplant TCR diversity.

Time point here: recipient sample about 28 days before transplant, after cytoreduction. Recipient blood drawn about 28 days pretransplant and days 30, 100, 180 after. Clones were sequenced by immunoSEQ multiplex PCR, and TCRdb holds only the in-frame ones, with some missing. The sample contains 50,000 or so clones, around 84% of which appear only once. The chain combines TRBV5-1 with TRBJ2-7; 10 bases fit TRBD1. The sequence came from a man aged 60 to 75 with myelodysplastic syndrome. Some clones in this sample may be carry-over from other donors' samples. Sequenced material: peripheral blood mononuclear cells, taken before stem cell transplant. The CDR3, as DNA: TGCGCCAGCAGCGGGGGACAGGGGAGCTCCTACGAGCAGTACTTC. Amino acids: CASSGGQGSSYEQYF.